The 8 T cell receptor beta chains below come from one sample, sequenced in a study of blood T cell repertoires in COVID-19. The table came from immunoSEQ multiplex PCR; TCRdb's copy has only in-frame clones and leaves some out. The table includes about 250,000 clones, roughly 85% detected once. Sequencing was carried out using PBMCs or T cells enriched from blood (not recorded which). These receptor sequences come from a woman between 45 and 60 years old with acute COVID-19.

The gene calls are TRBV11-3 and TRBJ2-3; a weak D match, TRBD1 (6 bases). CDR3 length: 15 residues. V was pared by 4 bases and J by 5 bases, with 16 bases between. CDR1 is SGHNT, CDR2 YENEEA, per germline. The CDR3 DNA reads as TGTGCCAGCAGCTACCGAGGGGGTGGTATAGATACGCAGTATTTT. Translation gives CASSYRGGGIDTQYF.

The rearrangement links TRBV15 to TRBJ1-1; the D gene is possibly TRBD1 (5 bases). Trimming removed 5 bases at V and 1 base at J, with 8 bases between. The germline V gene has CDR1 LNHNV and CDR2 YYDKDF (reference sequence). CDR3 length equals 13 residues. The CDR3 here is CATSYGGNTEAFF. The CDR3 DNA follows: TGTGCCACCAGCTACGGGGGGAACACTGAAGCTTTCTTT. Based on the CDR3 plus reference TRBV15 and TRBJ1-1, the full variable domain is DAMVIQNPRYQVTQFGKPVTLSCSQTLNHNVMYWYQQKSSQAPKLLFHYYDKDFNNEADTPDNFQSRRPNTSFCFLDIRSPGLGDTAMYLCATSYGGNTEAFFGQGTRLTVV.

The J gene is TRBJ2-5, the V gene TRBV3-1 (or the pseudogene TRBV3-2), with 13 bases identical to TRBD2. The CDR3 covers 13 residues. Germline V gene lookup returns CDR1 LGHDT and CDR2 YNNKEL (reference sequence). V gave up 8 bases and J gave up 5 bases; unmatched junction bases: 2. In DNA, the CDR3 is TGTGCCAGCCTGGGACTAGCGGGGGAGACCCAGTACTTC. Encoded protein: CASLGLAGETQYF.

V gene TRBV5-1 combines with J gene TRBJ1-1; 10 bases line up with TRBD1. V shed 4 bases and J 3 bases; nucleotides not matched to a gene: 9. In germline, CDR1 is SGHRS, CDR2 YFSETQ. This CDR3 region has 16 residues. The DNA for the CDR3 is TGCGCCAGCAGCCTCGGGACAGGGGCCCTCTACACTGAAGCTTTCTTT. Protein product: CASSLGTGALYTEAFF.

This clone was seen a handful of times. This chain links TRBV18 with TRBJ2-2; tentatively, D is TRBD2 (5 bases). CDR3 size: 14 residues. V was shortened by 4 bases and J by 2 bases, with 8 bases between the two germline ends. Germline V gene data show CDR1 as KGHSH and CDR2 as LQKENI. The CDR3 loop reads CASSQGLNTGELFF. The CDR3 DNA sequence: TGTGCCAGCTCACAAGGACTTAACACCGGGGAGCTGTTTTTT. Looking up the rest from reference TRBV18 and TRBJ2-2 gives the full variable domain: NAGVMQNPRHLVRRRGQEARLRCSPMKGHSHVYWYRQLPEEGLKFMVYLQKENIIDESGMPKERFSAEFPKEGPSILRIQQVVRGDSAAYFCASSQGLNTGELFFGEGSRLTVL.

The chain couples TRBV7-3 to TRBJ2-6; 7 bases are a match to TRBD1. From germline, CDR1 is SGHTA and CDR2 FQGTGA. The CDR3 is 22 amino acids. V shed 0 bases and J 0 bases; nucleotides not matched to a gene: 17. The CDR3 bases are TGTGCCAGCAGCTTAACTCAGATTACGCCCGGGACAGCCCTCTCTGGGGCCAACGTCCTGACTTTC. As protein: CASSLTQITPGTALSGANVLTF.

The V gene is TRBV5-6, the J gene TRBJ2-3, with 10 bases fitting TRBD2. CDR1 and CDR2 (germline): SGHDT, YYEEEE. V lost 2 bases, J lost 6 bases, and 9 bases stayed unmatched. CDR3 length equals 16 residues. Here the CDR3 reads CASSFSSGGATDTQYF. The DNA for the CDR3 is TGTGCCAGCAGCTTCTCGAGCGGGGGGGCCACGGATACGCAGTATTTT.

This chain joins TRBV29-1 and TRBJ1-2; TRBD1 is a possible D gene (5 bases). The CDR3 spans 13 residues. Per germline, CDR1 SQVTM and CDR2 ANQGSEA. V lost 2 bases, J lost 0 bases, and 7 bases lay in between. CDR3 residues: CSVETGANYGYTF. As DNA, the CDR3 is TGCAGCGTTGAAACAGGAGCTAACTATGGCTACACCTTC.